This T cell receptor beta chain stems from a study of cytomegalovirus exposure and HLA in healthy donors. Nominal health characterized the donors when sampled, though unrecorded immune exposures were likely. The PCR made use of 60 Vbeta and 13 Jbeta primers. TCRdb's copy holds only in-frame clones and misses some; the assay was immunoSEQ multiplex PCR. The sample shows 140,000 or so clones, roughly 80% of them seen only once. Study-wide points: Later analysis placed DRB1 highest and HLA-C lowest in TCR association rates, which differed by HLA locus. In a later analysis, most CMV-associated TCR beta chains appeared HLA-restricted.

Turning to this clone: Its antigen is not known.

V gave up 6 bases and J gave up 4 bases, with 10 bases separating them. This CDR3 has 13 amino acids. Germline CDR1 MNHNS, CDR2 SASEGT. The clonotype originates from a man aged 40-49 years in good health and CMV-seronegative. The J gene is TRBJ1-5, the V gene TRBV6-1; tentatively, D is TRBD1 (6 bases). Material for sequencing was PBMCs. This CDR3 reads CASREGGNQPQHF. CDR3 bases: TGTGCCAGCAGGGAGGGGGGGAATCAGCCCCAGCATTTT.